Sequencing of this TCR beta chain was carried out in a study of cytomegalovirus exposure and HLA in healthy donors (TCRdb year 2017). Looking at the study overall: In an earlier analysis of under 750 of the donors, approximately 300 Gb of sequence data and some 120 million unique TCR beta sequences from about 190 million T cells were reported. The number of donors typed differed by locus, with roughly 629-640 for A, B, C, DRB1 and DQB1, around 500 for DQA1, approximately 570 for DPA1, and around 450 for DPB1. The T cell repertoires of 666 subjects were profiled by immunosequencing and related to cytomegalovirus serostatus. Among 350 to 400 genotyped donors of the cohort, an average of roughly 240,000 unique TCR beta nucleotide sequences were sequenced per donor, roughly a sixth of them non-productive. Donor age, sex, ethnicity and CMV serostatus were collected together with the repertoire data. Class I and class II HLA loci were covered by the typing at four-digit resolution. To predict cytomegalovirus infection status, the study brought together high-throughput TCR immunosequencing, statistical association of individual TCRs with disease status, and machine learning. To study patterns of TCR occurrence, a later analysis re-analyzed previously published TCR beta repertoires from 550 to 800 donors and added high-resolution HLA genotyping. The genetic ancestry cluster associated with self-reported Caucasian donors included 65% to 90% of the roughly 410 genotyped donors. Every discovery cohort repertoire had been produced on one sequencing platform. Rather than drawing on any new phenotypic data, the later analysis identified candidate immune exposures from TCR beta sequences and the way those sequences occurred across donors. About five DR-DQ haplotypes were treated as single units for association and clustering because of strong linkage in the cohort. A separate validation cohort of about 110 different subjects was used in addition to the roughly 640-subject first cohort. An early release covering 550 to 650 HLA-typed donors comprised roughly 300 gigabases of sequencing data and some 79 million unique TCR sequences. Genome-wide SNP genotypes for about 65% of the 666 donors were used in a later genetic analysis, which treated that subset as a discovery cohort. The study was designed to test whether signatures of past pathogen exposure could be identified by cataloging public T cell receptors. An earlier analysis of several hundred of the donors applied high-throughput TCR beta sequencing to assess whether each TCR beta V gene segment acted as functional or pseudogenic.

The library was obtained by the immunoSEQ multiplex PCR assay. For the multiplex PCR, a mixture combining 60 forward primers for TCR Vbeta segments and 13 reverse primers for TCR Jbeta segments was used. The CDR3 region of rearranged TCR beta genes was amplified from genomic DNA with a multiplex PCR assay. On the Illumina HiSeq System, the amplified TCR beta libraries were sequenced as 87-base-pair reads. On the authors' methods: Across the 500 to 700 repertoires, a later analysis counted 60 million to 90 million unique TCR beta chains, around 10 million of which were shared by at least two donors. Raw reads were error-corrected and collapsed into unique sequences with a nearest-neighbor algorithm that merged closely related sequences to remove PCR and sequencing errors. CDR3 sequences were aligned to IMGT reference sequences to assign V, D and J gene segments. For a sequence to be retained, a match of at least six nucleotides was required to both a V gene segment and a J gene segment. A rearrangement was called productive if the CDR3 had no stop codons and remained in frame with V and J, and every other rearrangement was called non-productive. Following IMGT convention, CDR3 was defined as the stretch from the second conserved V-encoded cysteine up to the conserved J-encoded phenylalanine. Sequences without an unambiguous match to a single V gene segment were excluded from the earlier analysis of 450 to 750 of the donors. In an earlier analysis of 587 of the donors, a V segment was called functional when productive rearrangements were above 56.7%, and segregating when the standard deviation between donors exceeded 5%. A statistical classification framework was built to diagnose cytomegalovirus status from the catalog of TCR beta chain sequences. In a later analysis, TCR nucleotide sequences were compared against IMGT/GENE-DB human TR gene sequences so that V and J genes could be assigned. In a later analysis, CDR3 sequences and most-parsimonious VDJ recombination scenarios were assigned using the TCRdist pipeline. A later analysis defined each TCR beta chain by its CDR3 amino acid sequence plus V-gene family, and excluded reads lacking a unique V-gene family. A later analysis removed 550 to 700 highly shared, low-generation-probability nucleotide sequences to deal with suspected cross-contamination and a sequencing artifact. For each public chain, a later analysis derived a clonal expansion index from normalized ranks of inferred template counts within each repertoire. Generation probabilities in a later analysis came from a VDJ recombination model fitted to out-of-frame rearrangements, and those results were checked against IGoR. In a later analysis, TCR-TCR, TCR-HLA and TCR-CMV co-occurrence was scored with hypergeometric tests, and a repertoire-size bias correction was applied to TCR pairs. False discovery rates were estimated in a later analysis by permuting HLA or CMV assignments 20 times. In a later analysis, co-occurring TCRs were grouped using DBSCAN, and TCRdist sequence similarity was added for clustering within HLA-allele-positive subsets. Repertoires with fewer than 30,000 or more than 120,000 public chains were left out of co-occurrence clustering, as were five repertoires with anomalous nucleotide sharing. TCRdb limited this immuneACCESS table to in-frame rearrangements with V and J called. A share of clones is missing; checked studies link under half to unresolved V genes, and the rest is unexplained. Clonal size and the V and J genes are those of that table, whereas D and trimming came from the DNA. For this sample the table gives 95,000 to 100,000 clones, of which more than 60% were detected only once. The top ten constitute roughly 8.8% of the sample.

With regard to this clone: No antigen is known for it. The record has no base qualities; no much larger clone is one base away.

The cohort was made up of 500 to 800 healthy bone marrow donors. All cohort members were sampled while nominally healthy, although unrecorded immune exposures were likely present. Of the roughly 700 cohort members, more than 250 had a positive CMV serostatus and 352 had a negative one, while no CMV serostatus was recorded for the donor. Each donor provided a peripheral blood sample, and peripheral blood mononuclear cells were used for TCR beta sequencing. Genomic DNA extraction from the blood cell samples was performed with the Qiagen DNeasy Blood Extraction Kit. The CDR3 runs 16 amino acids, cysteine and phenylalanine included. Just CDR3 DNA is preserved here, 48 bases in frame from base 1. The V end gives up 2 bases and the J end 4 bases, leaving 9 bases in the junction not matched to a gene. As encoded in the germline V gene, CDR1 is SGHDT while CDR2 is YYEEEE. Findings and caveats that apply to the study as a whole: The authors suggested that the approach could potentially be generalized to other disease states and immunological phenotypes. In a later analysis, HLA-associated TCR beta chains showed more clonal expansion and lower generation probabilities than non-associated chains that were equally common. A later analysis associated about 18,000 TCR beta sequences with specific HLA alleles at a false discovery rate of 0.05. Compared with the approximately 600-donor mean, donors in an Asian-associated ancestry cluster had fewer N-insertions in productive TCRs, according to a later genetic analysis. The earlier analysis of a few hundred of the donors excluded fewer than 20 rarely observed V segments, including chromosome 9 orphons, because counts were too low. Roughly uniform sequencing depth across donors was assumed in presence/absence analyses, although this assumption may not hold. According to a later analysis, TCR association rates differed among HLA loci, with DRB1 alleles showing the most associated TCRs and HLA-C alleles showing the fewest. A few of the identified cytomegalovirus-associated TCR beta chains were confirmed in vitro to be specific for cytomegalovirus antigens. HLA typing was unavailable for some donors at each locus, so association tests used only the typed subset. According to a later analysis, parvovirus B19, influenza, CMV and Epstein-Barr virus appeared linked to several top co-occurrence clusters. Only TCR beta chains were sequenced in this cohort, and the absence of alpha or paired-chain data limited detectable features. The sequencing pipeline was judged likely to have produced a cluster of highly shared sequence variants as a technical artifact. A further reported finding was that TCR beta sequences accurately predicted the HLA-A and HLA-B alleles for most subjects in the first cohort. The 87-base-pair reads could not distinguish some IMGT-functional V segments, including TRBV6-2 and TRBV6-3, so those segments were excluded. The classifier was reported to diagnose cytomegalovirus status with high specificity and sensitivity in both the original and validation cohorts. A later genetic analysis associated a missense DCLRE1C variant with V-gene and J-gene trimming of TCR beta chains, and an independent cohort replicated the association. An earlier analysis of approximately 530 of the donors showed that most TCR beta V segments appeared in productive rearrangements either about 87% or about 30% of the time, which broadly matched IMGT annotations. Linkage disequilibrium might explain the correlated functional status among segregating V segments, but an unknown experimental factor could not be excluded. Assigning TCR associations to individual alleles was difficult when HLA alleles, especially DR and DQ, strongly co-occurred. The only immune exposure information available for the cohort was CMV serostatus. According to a later analysis, most CMV-associated TCR beta chains appeared to be HLA-restricted, and the HLA associations seemed to be driven largely by CMV exposure. Across donors, most TCR sequences were observed very rarely, whereas some public TCRs were present in many individuals. In the study, some 160 TCR beta chains were listed as associated with cytomegalovirus.

The clonotype was recovered from a human donor in good health. Input material: PBMCs. This sequence uses TRBV5-6 and TRBJ2-3, and 8 junctional nucleotides match TRBD2. The sequenced DNA is TGTGCCAGCAGCTTCCTAGGCAGCGGGGGTGCAGATACGCAGTATTTT. This sequence encodes CASSFLGSGGADTQYF. This CDR3, with the reference TRBV5-6 and TRBJ2-3 proteins standing in past its ends, gives the full variable domain DAGVTQSPTHLIKTRGQQVTLRCSPKSGHDTVSWYQQALGQGPQFIFQYYEEEERQRGNFPDRFSGHQFPNYSSELNVNALLLGDSALYLCASSFLGSGGADTQYFGPGTRLTVL.